The 24 T cell receptor beta chains below were found in one sample sequenced in a study of CD8+ T cells in alopecia areata. The sequencing template was cDNA reverse transcribed from extracted RNA. Method: immunoSEQ multiplex PCR; TCRdb's copy keeps in-frame clones and lacks some. The table records about 180,000 clones, just under 60% of them present only once. Sequences were derived from CD4+ T cells sorted from blood, sampled at week 0. These receptors were collected from a human donor with alopecia areata.

CDR3 DNA: TGCGCCAGCAGCTTTGAGGAACAGGGAGTAGGCGAGCAGTACTTC. The encoded protein is CASSFEEQGVGEQYF. The V call is TRBV5-1, the J call TRBJ2-7; tentative D call: TRBD1 (6 bases). There are 15 residues in the CDR3. Trimming took off 2 bases at V and 6 bases at J, with 18 bases between the two ends. The germline gives CDR1 SGHRS, CDR2 YFSETQ.

The rearrangement uses TRBV18 and TRBJ2-5; tentatively, D is TRBD1 (5 bases). V dropped 4 bases and J dropped 5 bases, with 14 bases sitting between them. This CDR3 has 14 residues. Germline CDR1 reads KGHSH; CDR2 reads LQKENI. The CDR3 is CASSRTNGDETQYF. The CDR3 DNA follows: TGTGCCAGCTCACGGACAAATGGAGATGAGACCCAGTACTTC.

This chain connects TRBV19 to TRBJ1-2; 9 nucleotides align to TRBD1. The CDR3 covers 16 residues. CDR1 and CDR2 (germline): LNHDA, SQIVND (reference sequence). Trimming cost V 9 bases and J 1 base; bases outside gene matches: 12. DNA of the CDR3: TGTGCCAGCGAAATGGGACAGGGACTGGGTAACTATGGCTACACCTTC. Amino acids: CASEMGQGLGNYGYTF.

The chain recombines TRBV7-3 with TRBJ2-7, with D unresolved. The V end lost 2 bases, the J end lost 5 bases, and 13 bases lay between the germline ends. Germline V gene lookup returns CDR1 SGHTA and CDR2 FQGTGA. The CDR3 consists of 14 residues. The CDR3 DNA follows: TGTGCCAGCAGCTTAGAGGCCAGTAGCCACGAGCAGTACTTC. Encoded protein: CASSLEASSHEQYF.

This clone was observed a few times. The chain combines TRBV18 with TRBJ1-2, with TRBD1 identical over 7 bases. Per germline, CDR1 KGHSH and CDR2 LQKENI. V lost 2 bases, J lost 7 bases, and 4 bases stayed unmatched. CDR3 length equals 13 residues. CDR3 nucleotide sequence: TGTGCCAGCTCACCAGGGACAGTGGCTGGCTACACCTTC. It yields the protein CASSPGTVAGYTF.

The rearrangement uses TRBV4-2 and TRBJ1-5, with D perhaps TRBD1 (6 bases). The CDR3 contains 14 residues. V lost 1 base and J 8 bases, leaving 12 bases between the germline ends. From germline, CDR1 is LGHNA and CDR2 YNFKEQ. The CDR3 bases are TGTGCCAGCAGCCAAGTTGAGGGGGTTGAGCCCCAGCATTTT. It is translated as CASSQVEGVEPQHF.

The chain is built from TRBV18 and TRBJ1-1, with D uncertain. The CDR3 contains 14 residues. The V and J ends lost 2 bases and 0 bases respectively, with 7 bases between them. Germline values: CDR1 KGHSH, CDR2 LQKENI. DNA for the CDR3: TGTGCCAGCTCACCAACTGCAATGAACACTGAAGCTTTCTTT. The encoded protein is CASSPTAMNTEAFF.

This clone was seen a handful of times. The chain couples TRBV6-5 to TRBJ1-6; no clear D gene. CDR3 size: 15 residues. In germline, CDR1 is MNHEY, CDR2 SVGAGI. V was cut by 0 bases and J by 7 bases, with 10 bases left in between. The CDR3 region has the DNA TGTGCCAGCAGTTACTCGGCGGGGAAAAATTCACCCCTCCACTTT. Translation gives CASSYSAGKNSPLHF.

This chain joins TRBV2 and TRBJ1-6; 7 nucleotides align to TRBD1. Germline V gene data show CDR1 as SNHLY and CDR2 as FYNNEI. The CDR3 extends over 12 amino acids. V was pared by 5 bases and J by 18 bases, with 10 bases of the junction left unmatched. Here the CDR3 reads CASSWTGKSNHF. DNA of the CDR3: TGTGCCAGCAGTTGGACAGGCAAATCCAACCACTTT.

This clone was observed a few times. The gene calls are TRBV29-1 and TRBJ1-1; no firm D call. CDR3 size: 12 residues. V lost 4 bases and J lost 0, with 6 bases in between. Germline loops: CDR1 SQVTM, CDR2 ANQGSEA. Here the CDR3 DNA reads TGCAGCGTTGGATCAGTGAACACTGAAGCTTTCTTT. This codes for CSVGSVNTEAFF.

This chain connects TRBV7-9 to TRBJ2-5; D call uncertain. The CDR3 sequence is 15 residues long. CDR1 is SEHNR and CDR2 is FQNEAQ in the germline V gene (reference sequence). Trimming took 1 base from V and 0 from J, leaving 9 bases between them. The CDR3 sequence is CASSLGSLDQETQYF. CDR3 DNA sequence: TGTGCCAGCAGCTTAGGAAGCCTGGACCAAGAGACCCAGTACTTC.

The chain uses TRBV29-1 and TRBJ2-3, with D perhaps TRBD1 (6 bases). This CDR3 is built from 13 residues. Trimming pared 6 bases from V and 0 bases from J, leaving 10 bases between. Germline V gene data show CDR1 as SQVTM and CDR2 as ANQGSEA. DNA of the CDR3: TGCAGCGTCCGAGGGGGTAGCACAGATACGCAGTATTTT. Translating gives CSVRGGSTDTQYF.

The chain recombines TRBV27 with TRBJ1-1; D is ambiguous. The V end lost 7 bases, the J end lost 0 bases, and 15 bases lay between the germline ends. The CDR3 extends over 15 amino acids. Looked up from germline, CDR1 is MNHEY and CDR2 is SMNVEV (reference sequence). The CDR3 region is CASTPAGFMNTEAFF. Here the CDR3 DNA reads TGTGCCAGCACCCCAGCAGGCTTTATGAACACTGAAGCTTTCTTT.

This clone was observed a handful of times. CDR3 loop: CASSHTDRSEQYF. The CDR3, as DNA: TGTGCCAGCAGCCATACGGACAGGTCAGAGCAGTACTTC. The chain has TRBV7-9 and TRBJ2-7; 7 bases line up with TRBD1. Unmatched junction bases numbered 8, after V lost 5 bases and J lost 7 bases. This CDR3 has 13 amino acids. Germline V gene sequence: CDR1 SEHNR, CDR2 FQNEAQ (reference sequence).

The V gene is TRBV29-1, the J gene TRBJ1-3, with D perhaps TRBD1 (6 bases). Germline V gene lookup returns CDR1 SQVTM and CDR2 ANQGSEA. V dropped 1 base and J dropped 2 bases, with 6 bases sitting between them. This CDR3 is 13 amino acids long. The DNA for the CDR3 is TGCAGCGTTGAAGGACAGGCTGGAAACACCATATATTTT. It yields the protein CSVEGQAGNTIYF.

The chain carries TRBV6-1 and TRBJ2-3, with D possibly matching TRBD2 (5 bases). Germline CDR1 is MNHNS and CDR2 is SASEGT. This CDR3 spans 12 amino acids. The V gene lost 7 bases and the J gene lost 7 bases, with 12 bases spanning the gap. Here the CDR3 DNA reads TGTGCCAGCAAGGATCGGGGATATACGCAGTATTTT. It encodes CASKDRGYTQYF.

The chain is built from TRBV6-5 and TRBJ1-6; D may be TRBD1 (6 bases). CDR1 is MNHEY, CDR2 SVGAGI, per germline. The CDR3 runs to 15 residues. V dropped 0 bases and J dropped 7 bases, with 10 bases sitting between them. CDR3 amino acids: CASSYSGGQNSPLHF. The CDR3 DNA sequence: TGTGCCAGCAGTTACTCGGGTGGACAGAATTCACCCCTCCACTTT.

V and J are TRBV6-1 and TRBJ2-5, with 7 bases fitting TRBD1. This CDR3 has 15 residues. Germline CDR1 reads MNHNS; CDR2 reads SASEGT. The V segment lost 0 bases and the J segment 5 bases; nucleotides outside the gene matches: 6. The CDR3 sequence is CASSEARGGLETQYF. The CDR3 DNA is TGTGCCAGCAGTGAAGCGCGAGGGGGCCTGGAGACCCAGTACTTC.

This clone has just a few counts. The chain is built from TRBV4-2 and TRBJ2-4, with D possibly matching TRBD1 (5 bases). Trimming stripped 0 bases from V and 1 base from J, with 7 bases between. The CDR3 covers 15 residues. Per the germline V gene, CDR1 is LGHNA and CDR2 is YNFKEQ. The CDR3 DNA sequence: TGTGCCAGCAGCCAAGAGGCAGGGGCCAAAAACATTCAGTACTTC. Residues: CASSQEAGAKNIQYF.

This clone was counted only a few times. The chain has TRBV6-5 and TRBJ1-2; D gene uncertain. Germline CDR1 reads MNHEY; CDR2 reads SVGAGI. The germline V and J ends were trimmed by 11 bases and 3 bases, with 22 bases remaining between them. This CDR3 spans 15 amino acids. In DNA, the CDR3 is TGTGCCGCCAGCGATCTACTAATAGGGCACTATGGCTACACCTTC. Translation gives CAASDLLIGHYGYTF.

This clone occurred a few times. The genes are TRBV29-1 and TRBJ1-4, with TRBD1 matching over 9 bases. The CDR3 totals 13 residues. V was pared by 6 bases and J by 8 bases, with 7 bases of the junction left unmatched. CDR1 is SQVTM, CDR2 ANQGSEA, per germline. CDR3 coding DNA: TGCAGCGTAGACGACAGGGGGGGAGAAAAACTGTTTTTT. Amino acids: CSVDDRGGEKLFF. The full variable domain, rest sourced from reference TRBV29-1 and TRBJ1-4, is SAVISQKPSRDICQRGTSLTIQCQVDSQVTMMFWYRQQPGQSLTLIATANQGSEATYESGFVIDKFPISRPNLTFSTLTVSNMSPEDSSIYLCSVDDRGGEKLFFGSGTQLSVL.

This clone appeared once. This rearrangement joins TRBV6-1 to TRBJ1-5; perhaps TRBD1 as D (5 bases). Germline-derived CDR1 and CDR2 are MNHNS and SASEGT. The CDR3 runs to 13 residues. The ends were cut back, 8 bases at V and 7 bases at J, with 15 bases in the middle. Here the CDR3 DNA reads TGTGCCAGCGGAGGGGACTGGGAACAGCCCCAGCATTTT. Residues: CASGGDWEQPQHF.

V gene TRBV5-1 combines with J gene TRBJ2-3, with D possibly being TRBD1 (7 bases). The germline V and J ends were trimmed by 4 bases and 1 base, with 16 bases remaining between them. The CDR3 extends over 16 amino acids. Germline CDR1 is SGHRS and CDR2 is YFSETQ. CDR3: CASSPQGGGGTDTQYF. The CDR3 DNA reads TGCGCCAGCAGCCCCCAGGGGGGCGGGGGCACAGATACGCAGTATTTT.

This clone was seen just once. The CDR3 DNA is TGTGCCTGGAGTGGGATCTTCTATGGCTACACCTTC. Protein: CAWSGIFYGYTF. This chain links TRBV30 with TRBJ1-2, with no clear D. Germline CDR1 reads GTSNPN; CDR2 reads SVGIG (reference sequence). V was clipped by 1 base and J by 4 bases, with 7 bases between them. This CDR3 region has 12 residues.